The 25 T cell receptor beta chains in this list originate from one sample, sequenced in a study of blood T cell repertoires in COVID-19. Assay used: immunoSEQ multiplex PCR; TCRdb lists only in-frame clones, some missing. The repertoire holds about 60,000 clones, 85% to 90% seen once, with roughly 15% in the top ten. The sequenced sample consisted of peripheral blood. These receptors were taken from a human donor in a cohort sampled during active COVID-19.

This chain links TRBV5-1 with TRBJ2-7; 7 bases agree with TRBD1. The CDR3 is 14 amino acids. V shed 0 bases and J 3 bases; nucleotides not matched to a gene: 3. Germline CDR1 SGHRS, CDR2 YFSETQ. The CDR3 here is CASSLGGTVYEQYF. The CDR3 DNA reads TGCGCCAGCAGCTTGGGGGGGACAGTCTACGAGCAGTACTTC.

V usage is TRBV6-5 and J usage is TRBJ2-1; D is undetermined. The CDR3 consists of 13 residues. Trimming took off 7 bases at V and 4 bases at J, with 11 bases between the two ends. Germline assignment: CDR1 MNHEY and CDR2 SVGAGI. The CDR3 sequence: CASNIALYNEQFF. The CDR3 DNA sequence: TGTGCCAGCAATATAGCCCTTTACAATGAGCAGTTCTTC.

The chain couples TRBV30 to TRBJ1-4, with 8 bases fitting TRBD1. The CDR3 consists of 14 residues. The ends lost 2 bases at V and 8 bases at J; junction bases unmatched: 7. Germline V gene sequence: CDR1 GTSNPN, CDR2 SVGIG (reference sequence). In nucleotides, the CDR3 is TGTGCCTGGAGTCGTACAGGGGGTTACGAAAAACTGTTTTTT. Its translation: CAWSRTGGYEKLFF.

The chain couples TRBV10-1 to TRBJ2-1; 13 bases match TRBD2. With 4 bases clipped from V and 8 bases from J, the junction kept 5 bases outside the gene matches. Per germline, CDR1 WNHNN and CDR2 SYGVQD (reference sequence). The CDR3 has 15 amino acids. The chain's CDR3 is CASSGRLAGGYEQFF. As DNA, the CDR3 is TGCGCCAGCAGTGGAAGACTAGCGGGAGGTTATGAGCAGTTCTTC.

The CDR3 bases are TGTGCCTGGGACAGGGAGTGGGAAAAACTGTTTTTT. Protein product: CAWDREWEKLFF. The V and J genes are TRBV30 and TRBJ1-4; the match to TRBD1 covers 7 bases. The germline CDR1 and CDR2 sequences are GTSNPN and SVGIG (reference sequence). V was pared by 5 bases and J by 8 bases, with 5 bases of the junction left unmatched. CDR3 length: 12 amino acids.

This clone appeared once. CDR3 protein: CASSSGLGGETQYF. The DNA of the CDR3 is TGTGCCAGCAGCTCGGGACTAGGGGGGGAGACCCAGTACTTC. V usage is TRBV13 and J usage is TRBJ2-5; 8 bases agree with TRBD2. CDR1 and CDR2 (germline): PRHDT, FYEKMQ (reference sequence). J lost 5 bases, V lost 4 bases, and 6 bases had no gene match. CDR3 length: 14 amino acids.

V usage is TRBV11-2 and J usage is TRBJ1-1; the match to TRBD1 covers 7 bases. The V segment lost 5 bases and the J segment 5 bases; nucleotides outside the gene matches: 11. Germline CDR1 and CDR2: SGHAT and FQNNGV. CDR3 length equals 15 residues. This CDR3 is CASSRLNRGGTEAFF. The CDR3 region has the DNA TGTGCCAGCAGCCGCCTCAACAGGGGCGGTACTGAAGCTTTCTTT.

V and J are TRBV3-1 (or the pseudogene TRBV3-2) and TRBJ2-6, with D perhaps TRBD2 (6 bases). The germline V gene encodes CDR1 LGHDT and CDR2 YNNKEL (reference sequence). The germline V and J ends were trimmed by 0 bases and 1 base, with 22 bases remaining between them. The CDR3 consists of 21 residues. The CDR3 loop reads CASSQEGLSGAGISGANVLTF. CDR3 nucleotide sequence: TGTGCCAGCAGCCAAGAAGGGCTAAGCGGTGCGGGAATTTCTGGGGCCAACGTCCTGACTTTC.

This clone was picked up a small number of times. The genes are TRBV28 and TRBJ1-2; tentative D call: TRBD1 (5 bases). The germline V gene has CDR1 MDHEN and CDR2 SYDVKM. V lost 2 bases and J lost 8, with 15 bases in between. The CDR3 is made up of 14 amino acids. The CDR3 sequence is CASSLEGLLKGYTF. Written as DNA, the CDR3 is TGTGCCAGCAGTTTAGAGGGACTGTTAAAAGGCTACACCTTC.

This clone occurred a few times. The rearrangement joins TRBV3-1 (or the pseudogene TRBV3-2) to TRBJ2-5; D unclear. CDR1 LGHDT and CDR2 YNNKEL come from the germline V gene (reference sequence). The ends were cut back, 1 base at V and 4 bases at J, with 13 bases in the middle. This CDR3 has 15 amino acids. This CDR3 reads CASSQGQRSRETQYF. CDR3 DNA sequence: TGTGCCAGCAGCCAAGGGCAGCGCTCTCGAGAGACCCAGTACTTC.

The rearrangement joins TRBV6-1 to TRBJ2-1; 10 bases line up with TRBD1. Germline CDR1 MNHNS, CDR2 SASEGT. CDR3 size: 13 residues. V gave up 3 bases and J gave up 11 bases; unmatched junction bases: 4. This chain's CDR3 is CASSDRDRGKQFF. In nucleotides, the CDR3 is TGTGCCAGCAGTGACAGGGACAGGGGTAAGCAGTTCTTC.

The sample holds one count of this clone. The V gene is TRBV6-5, the J gene TRBJ2-1, with D tentatively TRBD1 (5 bases). The length of the CDR3 is 13 residues. Trimming cost V 5 bases and J 5 bases, with 10 bases left between them. The germline V gene encodes CDR1 MNHEY and CDR2 SVGAGI. CDR3 nucleotide sequence: TGTGCCAGCAGTCGGACACCTCACAATGAGCAGTTCTTC. Protein sequence: CASSRTPHNEQFF.

This clone occurred once. The chain uses TRBV11-2 and TRBJ1-1, with D perhaps TRBD1 (5 bases). Trimming took off 3 bases at V and 1 base at J, with 15 bases between the two ends. The CDR3 extends over 16 amino acids. Germline V gene sequence: CDR1 SGHAT, CDR2 FQNNGV. The CDR3 bases are TGTGCCAGCAGCTTTACCCAGGGCCTCGGGAACACTGAAGCTTTCTTT. Translating it yields CASSFTQGLGNTEAFF.

The chain combines TRBV24-1 with TRBJ1-2, with TRBD1 matching over 7 bases. The CDR3 spans 14 residues. Germline CDR1 and CDR2: KGHDR and SFDVKD. The V segment lost 4 bases and the J segment 4 bases; nucleotides outside the gene matches: 5. The chain's CDR3 is CATSDSGTAYGYTF. The CDR3 region has the DNA TGTGCCACCAGTGACTCCGGGACAGCCTATGGCTACACCTTC.

This clone was recorded only once. The gene calls are TRBV10-2 and TRBJ1-2, with D uncertain. The CDR3 extends over 15 amino acids. The germline V gene encodes CDR1 WSHSY and CDR2 SAAADI. Trimming stripped 3 bases from V and 2 bases from J, with 13 bases between. In DNA, the CDR3 is TGCGCCAGCAGTGAAGACATCCCCGGCAACTATGGCTACACCTTC. The encoded protein is CASSEDIPGNYGYTF.

V is TRBV7-2 and J is TRBJ2-7, with 7 bases matching TRBD1. Per the germline V gene, CDR1 is SGHTA and CDR2 is FQGNSA. J gave up 4 bases and V 5 bases, and 14 bases lay outside the gene matches. The CDR3 sequence is 16 residues long. The CDR3 reads CASSPAVRQGIYEQYF. In nucleotides, the CDR3 is TGTGCCAGCAGCCCGGCGGTCCGACAGGGAATTTACGAGCAGTACTTC.

The chain uses TRBV6-5 and TRBJ1-1; unclear D gene. Germline V CDR1 and CDR2: MNHEY, SVGAGI. Trimming shortened V by 4 bases and J by 5 bases, and 8 bases separated the two germline ends. This CDR3 spans 12 amino acids. The CDR3 nucleotides read TGTGCCAGCAGTTCGGGTAGGACTGAAGCTTTCTTT. This gives the protein CASSSGRTEAFF.

V gene TRBV28 combines with J gene TRBJ2-2, with D uncertain. The CDR3 contains 12 residues. Trimming left V 2 bases short and J 7 bases short, with 5 bases between. Looked up from germline, CDR1 is MDHEN and CDR2 is SYDVKM. CDR3 loop: CASSLVGGELFF. CDR3 in DNA: TGTGCCAGCAGTTTAGTCGGCGGGGAGCTGTTTTTT.

The genes are TRBV7-9 and TRBJ2-3, with a tentative D call TRBD2 (5 bases). The V end lost 6 bases, the J end lost 1 base, and 8 bases lay between the germline ends. CDR1 and CDR2 (germline): SEHNR, FQNEAQ (reference sequence). The CDR3 length is 13 residues. CDR3 nucleotides: TGTGCCAGCAGGCAGAGGGGCACAGATACGCAGTATTTT. It yields the protein CASRQRGTDTQYF.

The chain has TRBV27 and TRBJ1-1; D gene ambiguous. Germline V gene sequence: CDR1 MNHEY, CDR2 SMNVEV (reference sequence). This CDR3 has 13 amino acids. Trimming removed 5 bases from V and 1 base from J, with 8 bases in between. The CDR3 spells CASSIMRNTEAFF. Here the CDR3 DNA reads TGTGCCAGCAGTATAATGAGGAACACTGAAGCTTTCTTT.

The chain has TRBV5-1 and TRBJ2-1; 10 nucleotides match TRBD2. V trimming: 1 base; J trimming: 10 bases; junction bases outside the gene matches: 5. The CDR3 has 14 amino acids. Germline V gene lookup returns CDR1 SGHRS and CDR2 YFSETQ. CDR3 nucleotides: TGCGCCAGCAGCTTGAGACTAGCGGGTGAAGAGCAGTTCTTC. Residues: CASSLRLAGEEQFF. Based on the CDR3 plus reference TRBV5-1 and TRBJ2-1, the full variable domain is KAGVTQTPRYLIKTRGQQVTLSCSPISGHRSVSWYQQTPGQGLQFLFEYFSETQRNKGNFPGRFSGRQFSNSRSEMNVSTLELGDSALYLCASSLRLAGEEQFFGPGTRLTVL.

The chain uses TRBV11-2 and TRBJ1-5; 7 bases match TRBD1. V dropped 2 bases and J dropped 9; count of bases not matched to a gene: 7. The CDR3 is made up of 14 amino acids. Germline lookup yields CDR1 SGHAT and CDR2 FQNNGV. CDR3 bases: TGTGCCAGCAGCTTACAGGGGGTGGTATCGCCCCAGCATTTT. Amino acid sequence: CASSLQGVVSPQHF. The full variable domain, completed using reference TRBV11-2 and TRBJ1-5, is EAGVAQSPRYKIIEKRQSVAFWCNPISGHATLYWYQQILGQGPKLLIQFQNNGVVDDSQLPKDRFSAERLKGVDSTLKIQPAKLEDSAVYLCASSLQGVVSPQHFGDGTRLSIL.

The chain joins TRBV19 to TRBJ2-2; D is possibly TRBD2 (6 bases). CDR3 length equals 15 residues. Trimming removed 3 bases at V and 5 bases at J, with 13 bases between. The germline gives CDR1 LNHDA, CDR2 SQIVND (reference sequence). CDR3 protein: CASSIGAGRTGELFF. The CDR3 DNA reads TGTGCCAGTAGTATTGGGGCGGGGAGAACCGGGGAGCTGTTTTTT.

The genes are TRBV5-1 and TRBJ2-1; 9 bases align to TRBD2. The CDR3 contains 16 residues. Germline CDR1 is SGHRS and CDR2 is YFSETQ. V gave up 3 bases and J gave up 6 bases; unmatched junction bases: 10. The CDR3 here is CASSSGPGTSPNEQFF. In nucleotides, the CDR3 is TGCGCCAGCAGCTCGGGCCCCGGGACTAGCCCCAATGAGCAGTTCTTC.

The V call is TRBV9, the J call TRBJ2-3; TRBD1 matches 8 bases. The CDR3 has 18 amino acids. Germline lookup yields CDR1 SGDLS and CDR2 YYNGEE. V shed 4 bases, J shed 5 bases, and the junction held 18 bases outside the gene matches. The CDR3 is CASSLRGARGLAGDTQYF. For the CDR3, the DNA is TGTGCCAGCAGCCTTAGAGGCGCCAGGGGGCTCGCGGGAGATACGCAGTATTTT. The full variable domain, completed using reference TRBV9 and TRBJ2-3, is DSGVTQTPKHLITATGQRVTLRCSPRSGDLSVYWYQQSLDQGLQFLIQYYNGEERAKGNILERFSAQQFPDLHSELNLSSLELGDSALYFCASSLRGARGLAGDTQYFGPGTRLTVL.